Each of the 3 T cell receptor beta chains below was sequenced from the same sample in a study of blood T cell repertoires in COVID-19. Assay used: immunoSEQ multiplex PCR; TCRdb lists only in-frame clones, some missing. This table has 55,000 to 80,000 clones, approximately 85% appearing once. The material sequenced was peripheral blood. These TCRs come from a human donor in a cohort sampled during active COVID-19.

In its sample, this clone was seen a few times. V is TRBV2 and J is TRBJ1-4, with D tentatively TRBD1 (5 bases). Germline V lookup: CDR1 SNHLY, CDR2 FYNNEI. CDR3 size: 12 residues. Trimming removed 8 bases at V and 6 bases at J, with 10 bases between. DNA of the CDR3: TGTGCCAGCGGGGGGATGGATGAAAAACTGTTTTTT. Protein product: CASGGMDEKLFF.

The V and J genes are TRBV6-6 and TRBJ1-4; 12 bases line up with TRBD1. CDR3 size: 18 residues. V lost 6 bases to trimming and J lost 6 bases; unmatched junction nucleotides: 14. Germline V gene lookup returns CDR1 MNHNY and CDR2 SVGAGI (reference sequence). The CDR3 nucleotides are TGTGCCAGCAGGCGAAACCCGGGACAGGGGGCAGGTGATGAAAAACTGTTTTTT. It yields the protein CASRRNPGQGAGDEKLFF.

The CDR3 loop reads CASSRKTGEGTEAFF. DNA of the CDR3: TGTGCCAGCAGCCGAAAGACAGGGGAAGGAACTGAAGCTTTCTTT. V and J are TRBV21-1 and TRBJ1-1; the table's D call of TRBD1 was not tested on the DNA. TRBV21-1 is listed as a pseudogene. This CDR3 has 15 amino acids.